The entry that follows covers one T cell receptor (beta chain) sequence. Its antigen is undetermined. Treatment in this sample: roughly 20 received Ad26.COV2.S at low or high dose, single or two shots; about 5 received placebo; per-sample allocation not given. Vaccine and placebo recipients were sampled on day 63 after the first injection. Only in-frame clones appear in the TCRdb table, and some are missing; sequencing was by immunoSEQ multiplex PCR. The sample lists about 350,000 clones, about 88% occurring once. The data belong to a study of Ad26.COV2.S vaccination and SARS-CoV-2 variants. Study-level results: Reported findings describe substantial breadth in spike-specific CD8+ and CD4+ T cell responses following vaccination.

The V end was cut by 2 bases, the J end by 5 bases, with 13 bases between. The CDR3 is 15 residues long. CDR1 is MNHEY, CDR2 SVGAGI, per germline. Sequenced here: peripheral blood, sampled in a trial of Ad26.COV2.S vaccine versus placebo. The TCR originated in a person between 18 and 59 years old who received the Ad26.COV2.S COVID-19 vaccine or a placebo. The chain joins TRBV6-5 to TRBJ1-5; tentatively, D is TRBD1 (6 bases). The CDR3 DNA reads as TGTGCCAGCAGTTACCCCGCACAGGGCCATCAGCCCCAGCATTTT. This encodes CASSYPAQGHQPQHF.